This T cell receptor beta chain was profiled in a study of neoadjuvant anti-PD-1 for oral cavity cancer. Most PBMC samples had around 0.5 ug input DNA in six replicates. Libraries were prepared by immunoSEQ multiplex PCR; TCRdb keeps only in-frame clonotypes and omits some of them. The repertoire holds fewer than 70,000 clones, with approximately 80% as singletons. Stage II-IVA oral cavity squamous cell carcinoma was new and untreated by systemic or radiation therapy. Blood cells were analyzed directly, without culture or expansion. Trimming pared 3 bases from V and 4 bases from J, leaving 13 bases between. Germline V gene sequence: CDR1 SEHNR, CDR2 FQNEAQ (reference sequence). There are 14 residues in the CDR3.

The chain has TRBV7-9 and TRBJ2-7; D perhaps matches TRBD2 (5 bases). This clonotype was sampled from a person aged 40 to 85 with oral cavity squamous cell carcinoma. The source was PBMCs, collected before nivolumab (anti-PD-1) treatment. The chain's CDR3 is CASSLTVDFYEQYF. CDR3 in DNA: TGTGCCAGCAGCTTGACCGTGGACTTTTACGAGCAGTACTTC.